The clone carrying this TCR beta chain was detected many times. The CDR3 end is not reached by the read, which stops 3 residues before it; the germline J gene fills it in. CDR3 length: 15 amino acids. Per germline, CDR1 MNHEY and CDR2 SVGEGT. V was shortened by 2 bases and J by 4 bases, with 12 bases between the two germline ends. These data belong to a study of T cell clonality in common variable immunodeficiency. Libraries were prepared by immunoSEQ multiplex PCR; TCRdb keeps only in-frame clonotypes and omits some of them. The data show about 45,000 clones, none appearing only once, with about 10% held by the ten largest.

The TCR sequence derives from a person aged 18-70 years in good health. Sequencing used peripheral blood mononuclear cells. The V call is TRBV6-2 or TRBV6-3, the J call TRBJ1-5; no clear D gene. The CDR3 DNA, read in part, is TGTGCCAGCAGTTACGCCCCGGGGAGGAATCAGCCC. Amino acid sequence: CASSYAPGRNQP. The complete CDR3 protein is CASSYAPGRNQPQHF.